The rows below give T cell receptor beta chains drawn from one sample of a study of shared clonotypes between healthy human individuals. Sequencing used immunoSEQ multiplex PCR; TCRdb keeps in-frame clones, though not all of them. The sample records about 2.4 million clones, 90% to 95% being singletons. Sequences were obtained from naive CD4+ T cells from PBMCs. Receptor source: a man aged 18 to 30 in good health. Some clones in this sample may be carry-over from other donors' samples. Both conserved end residues are part of each CDR3. A D gene is named only where the DNA matches it firmly. Size is omitted from some rows. Given values are once, few, many or a class for expanded clones.

J | V | size | D | DNA | CDR3
TRBJ2-7 | TRBV7-8 | . | . | TGTGCCAGCAGTCAATGGGACCCACCTGGTGGGGAGCAGTACTTC | CASSQWDPPGGEQYF
TRBJ2-1 | TRBV2 | . | TRBD2 | TGTGCCAGCACGGTGAGCGGGGCGAGCTCCTACAATGAGCAGTTCTTC | CASTVSGASSYNEQFF
TRBJ1-5 | TRBV28 | few | . | TGTGCCAGCAGTGCCGTCAATCAGCCCCAGCATTTT | CASSAVNQPQHF
TRBJ1-3 | TRBV6-5 | . | . | TGTGCCAGCAGTTACTCGTATGACTCTGGAAACACCATATATTTT | CASSYSYDSGNTIYF
TRBJ2-7 | TRBV5-1 | . | TRBD1 | TGCGCCAGCAGCAAGGGACAGGCTACGGGGGAGCAGTACTTC | CASSKGQATGEQYF
TRBJ2-4 | TRBV5-1 | . | . | TGCGCCAGCAGCTTCACCAACGTTGGGTCGACCAAAAACATTCAGTACTTC | CASSFTNVGSTKNIQYF
TRBJ2-7 | TRBV28 | . | . | TGTGCCAGCAGTTTCCAGGGTGGGTTGGGGCAGTACTTC | CASSFQGGLGQYF
TRBJ1-1 | TRBV2 | . | . | TGTGCCGAAGGGCACGTGTTGACTGAAGCTTTCTTT | CAEGHVLTEAFF
TRBJ2-5 | TRBV2 | . | . | TGTGCCAGCAGGATGGACAGACTCCAAGAGACCCAGTACTTC | CASRMDRLQETQYF
TRBJ2-7 | TRBV6-5 | . | . | TGTGCCAGCAGTTACGGGCCTGCGTACGAGCAGTACTTC | CASSYGPAYEQYF
TRBJ2-3 | TRBV30 | . | . | TGTGCCTGGGGGAGGGGGGTCAGCACAGATACGCAGTATTTT | CAWGRGVSTDTQYF
TRBJ2-7 | TRBV7-2 | . | . | TGTGCCAGCAGCTTATCGAGGGCGGGTGTCCACGAGCAGTACTTC | CASSLSRAGVHEQYF
TRBJ2-2 | TRBV7-2 | . | . | TGTGCCAGCAGCTTATTGGGCCCGAACACCGGGGAGCTGTTTTTT | CASSLLGPNTGELFF
TRBJ1-4 | TRBV7-9 | once | TRBD1 | TGTGCCAGCAGCGCCGGGGAGGGGGCAAAAGAAAAACTGTTTTTT | CASSAGEGAKEKLFF
TRBJ1-2 | TRBV19 | . | TRBD1 | TGTGCCAGTAGTTTCCGGGACAGGGGCCTCACCTTC | CASSFRDRGLTF
TRBJ2-1 | TRBV4-2 | . | . | TGTGCCAGCAGCCAAGATAAGCGGACCTCCTACAATGAGCAGTTCTTC | CASSQDKRTSYNEQFF
TRBJ2-2 | TRBV28 | . | . | TGTGCCAGCAGTTTATACAGGGCGAACACCGGGGAGCTGTTTTTT | CASSLYRANTGELFF
TRBJ2-2 | TRBV29-1 | once | . | TGCAGCGTTGAAAGGGAAAACACCGGGGAGCTGTTTTTT | CSVERENTGELFF
TRBJ1-4 | TRBV18 | . | . | TGTGCCAGCTCACCATTAGGGATGATAGGCGAAAAACTGTTTTTT | CASSPLGMIGEKLFF
TRBJ2-5 | TRBV6-1 | once | . | TGTGCCAGCCCGCCGAGCAGGTCCCAAGAGACCCAGTACTTC | CASPPSRSQETQYF
TRBJ2-7 | TRBV6-1 | . | TRBD2 | TGTGCCAGCAGTTCCCGGCCCCTAGCGGGAGACGAGCAGTACTTC | CASSSRPLAGDEQYF
TRBJ2-5 | TRBV5-8 | . | TRBD1 | TGTGCCAGCAGCTTGGGCTCCGACAGGGAAGAGACCCAGTACTTC | CASSLGSDREETQYF
TRBJ2-5 | TRBV28 | . | TRBD2 | TGTGCCAGCAGTTTACGCGGGAGTGAGACCCAGTACTTC | CASSLRGSETQYF
TRBJ2-1 | TRBV18 | . | TRBD2 | TGTGCCAGCTCACCAAAGATGGTAGGACTAGCGGGAGGATACAATGAGCAGTTCTTC | CASSPKMVGLAGGYNEQFF
TRBJ2-1 | TRBV18 | . | . | TGTGCCAGCTCACCCCCCGCGGGACCCCGACTTAGGGAGTTCTTC | CASSPPAGPRLREFF
TRBJ1-4 | TRBV10-3 | . | TRBD1 | TGTGCCATCAGTGACGGACAGGGAGGGTACGATGAAAAACTGTTTTTT | CAISDGQGGYDEKLFF
TRBJ2-4 | TRBV2 | . | TRBD2 | TGTGCCAGCAGTGCCGGCGACGGGAGGGCCGGAAACATTCAGTACTTC | CASSAGDGRAGNIQYF
TRBJ2-5 | TRBV9 | . | . | TGTGCCGGACCAATGGAAGCTCCGGGCCATGCGGGGGAGACCCAGTACTTC | CAGPMEAPGHAGETQYF
TRBJ1-5 | TRBV28 | . | TRBD1 | TGTGCCAGCAGTATACAACAGGGGGCGCGAAATCAGCCCCAGCATTTT | CASSIQQGARNQPQHF
TRBJ2-1 | TRBV7-8 | . | . | TGTGCCAGCAGCTGGACATATCACAATGAGCAGTTCTTC | CASSWTYHNEQFF
TRBJ2-5 | TRBV11-2 | . | TRBD1 | TGTGCCAGCAGCCCCGACAGGGTTTACGAGACCCAGTACTTC | CASSPDRVYETQYF
TRBJ1-3 | TRBV19 | few | . | TGTGCCAGCAGGGGACGCAGGAGATGGCCTTACTCTGGAAACACCATATATTTT | CASRGRRRWPYSGNTIYF
TRBJ1-4 | TRBV6-6 | . | TRBD1 | TGTGCCAGCAGGGGGACAGATGCCCATGAAAAACTGTTTTTT | CASRGTDAHEKLFF
TRBJ2-5 | TRBV5-6 | . | . | TGTGCCAGCAGCCTCAAAAATCAAGAGACCCAGTACTTC | CASSLKNQETQYF